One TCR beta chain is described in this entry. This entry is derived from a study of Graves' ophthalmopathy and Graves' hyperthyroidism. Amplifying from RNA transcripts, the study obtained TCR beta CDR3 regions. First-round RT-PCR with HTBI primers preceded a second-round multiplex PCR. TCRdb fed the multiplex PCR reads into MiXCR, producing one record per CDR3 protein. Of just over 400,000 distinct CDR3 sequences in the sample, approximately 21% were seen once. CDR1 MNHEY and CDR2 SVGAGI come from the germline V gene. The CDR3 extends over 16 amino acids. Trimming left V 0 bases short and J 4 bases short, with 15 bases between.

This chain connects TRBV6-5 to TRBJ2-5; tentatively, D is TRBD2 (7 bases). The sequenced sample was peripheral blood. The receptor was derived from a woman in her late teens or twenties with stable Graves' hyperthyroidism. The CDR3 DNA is TGTGCCAGCAGTTACTCCTGGGGGGGGCACGGAGAGACCCAGTACTTC. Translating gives CASSYSWGGHGETQYF.